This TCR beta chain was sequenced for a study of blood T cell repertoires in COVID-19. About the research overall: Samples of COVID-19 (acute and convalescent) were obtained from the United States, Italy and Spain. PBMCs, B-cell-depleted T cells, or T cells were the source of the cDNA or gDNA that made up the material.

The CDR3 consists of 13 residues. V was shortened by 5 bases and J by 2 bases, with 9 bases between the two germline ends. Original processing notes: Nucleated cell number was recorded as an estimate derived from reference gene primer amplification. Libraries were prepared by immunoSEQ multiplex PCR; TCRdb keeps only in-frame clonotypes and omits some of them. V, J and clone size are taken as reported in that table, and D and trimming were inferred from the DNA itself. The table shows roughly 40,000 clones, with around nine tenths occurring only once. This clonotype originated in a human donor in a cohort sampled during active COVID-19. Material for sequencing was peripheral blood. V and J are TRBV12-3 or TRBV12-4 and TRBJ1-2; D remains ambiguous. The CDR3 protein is CASSNGWNYGYTF. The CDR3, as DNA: TGTGCCAGCAGTAACGGGTGGAACTATGGCTACACCTTC.